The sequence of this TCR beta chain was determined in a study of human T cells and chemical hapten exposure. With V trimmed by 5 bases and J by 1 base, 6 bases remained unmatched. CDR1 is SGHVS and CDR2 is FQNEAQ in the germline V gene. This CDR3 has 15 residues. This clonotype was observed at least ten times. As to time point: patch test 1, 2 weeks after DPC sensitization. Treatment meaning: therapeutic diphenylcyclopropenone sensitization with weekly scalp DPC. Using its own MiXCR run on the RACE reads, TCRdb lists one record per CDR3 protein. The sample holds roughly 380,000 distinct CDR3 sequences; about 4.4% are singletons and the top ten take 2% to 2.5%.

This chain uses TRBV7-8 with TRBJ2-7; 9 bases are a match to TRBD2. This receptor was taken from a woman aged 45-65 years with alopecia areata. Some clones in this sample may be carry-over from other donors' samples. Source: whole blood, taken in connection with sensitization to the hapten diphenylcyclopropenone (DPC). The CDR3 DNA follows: TGTGCCAGCAGCCCCGAAGGACTAGCGTCCTACGAGCAGTACTTC. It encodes CASSPEGLASYEQYF.